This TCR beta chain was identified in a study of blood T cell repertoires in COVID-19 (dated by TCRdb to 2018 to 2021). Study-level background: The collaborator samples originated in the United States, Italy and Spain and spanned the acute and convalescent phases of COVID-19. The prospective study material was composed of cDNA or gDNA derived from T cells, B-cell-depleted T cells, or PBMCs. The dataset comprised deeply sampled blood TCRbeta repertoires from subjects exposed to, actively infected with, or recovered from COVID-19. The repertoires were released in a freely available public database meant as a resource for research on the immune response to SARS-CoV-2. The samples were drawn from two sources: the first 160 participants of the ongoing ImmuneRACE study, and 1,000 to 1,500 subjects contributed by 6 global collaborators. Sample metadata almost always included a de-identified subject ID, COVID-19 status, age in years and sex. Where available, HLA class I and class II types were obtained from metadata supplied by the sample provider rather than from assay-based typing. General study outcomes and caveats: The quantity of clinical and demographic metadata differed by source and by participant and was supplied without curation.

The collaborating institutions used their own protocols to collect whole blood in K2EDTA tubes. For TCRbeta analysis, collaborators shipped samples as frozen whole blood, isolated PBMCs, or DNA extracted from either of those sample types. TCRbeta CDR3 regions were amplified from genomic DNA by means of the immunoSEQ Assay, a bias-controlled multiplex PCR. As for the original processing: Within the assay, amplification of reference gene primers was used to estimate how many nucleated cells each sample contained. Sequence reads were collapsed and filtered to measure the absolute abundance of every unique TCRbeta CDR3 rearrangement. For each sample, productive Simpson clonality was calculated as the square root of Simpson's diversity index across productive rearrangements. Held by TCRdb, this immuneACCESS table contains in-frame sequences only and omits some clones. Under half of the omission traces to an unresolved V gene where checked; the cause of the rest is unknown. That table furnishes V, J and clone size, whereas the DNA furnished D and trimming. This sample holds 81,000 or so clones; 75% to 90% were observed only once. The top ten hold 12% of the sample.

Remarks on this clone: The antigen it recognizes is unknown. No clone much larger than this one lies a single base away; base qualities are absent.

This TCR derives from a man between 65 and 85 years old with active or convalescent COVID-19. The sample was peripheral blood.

The CDR3 is CASSRVANYGYTF. The bases are TGTGCCAGCAGCCGAGTAGCTAACTATGGCTACACCTTC. The sequence is built from TRBV6-2 or TRBV6-3 and TRBJ1-2; no confident D gene assignment can be made. CDR1 and CDR2, looked up from the germline V gene, are MNHEY and SVGEGT. Cut back by 6 bases and 0 bases, the V and J ends lie 8 bases apart. Spanning cysteine to phenylalanine, the CDR3 consists of 13 amino acids. The CDR3 DNA has 39 bases and is translated from base 1.